This T cell receptor beta chain emerged from a study of identical twins. Losses at the gene ends were 5 bases for V and 9 bases for J; bases not matched to a gene: 9. The CDR3 sequence is 14 residues long. CDR1 is SGHDT, CDR2 YYEEEE, per germline. A single record per CDR3 protein comes from TCRdb applying MiXCR to the 5' RACE reads. In the table there are 250,000 to 300,000 distinct CDR3 sequences, roughly 9% of which are singletons. These data also formed part of another study, on yellow fever vaccine responses in identical twins.

The source material was CD8+ T cells sorted from blood. The sequence derives from a young woman in good health. The rearrangement links TRBV5-6 to TRBJ2-1, with 9 bases aligning to TRBD2. CDR3: CASRISGGPTEQFF. CDR3 in DNA: TGTGCCAGCAGGATAAGCGGGGGGCCCACTGAGCAGTTCTTC.